These 27 T cell receptor beta chains originate from one sample sequenced in a study of T cells after posttransplantation cyclophosphamide. A marrow graft followed busulfan-fludarabine conditioning, with cyclophosphamide on days +3 and +4. Assay used: immunoSEQ multiplex PCR; TCRdb lists only in-frame clones, some missing. The data contain 6,000 to 7,000 clones, roughly four fifths of them singletons. Sequencing was performed on PBMCs, taken after allogeneic stem cell transplant with posttransplant cyclophosphamide. These receptor sequences come from a female patient between 50 and 60 years old who received an allogeneic stem cell transplant from a related donor, was CMV-positive, and had no GVHD. Some T cells here may be from the graft donor.

This chain connects TRBV9 to TRBJ2-3, with D possibly matching TRBD1 (6 bases). The germline V gene encodes CDR1 SGDLS and CDR2 YYNGEE. V gave up 0 bases and J gave up 6 bases, with 17 bases separating them. This CDR3 is built from 16 residues. CDR3 sequence: CASSVVGWGPSDTQYF. The CDR3 DNA reads TGTGCCAGCAGCGTAGTTGGTTGGGGGCCCTCCGATACGCAGTATTTT.

The chain recombines TRBV5-1 with TRBJ2-5; 10 bases are a match to TRBD2. This CDR3 is 16 amino acids long. Germline CDR1 is SGHRS and CDR2 is YFSETQ. The V and J ends lost 0 bases and 0 bases, in that order; junction bases with no gene match: 2. CDR3 region: CASSLGTSGNQETQYF. The DNA of the CDR3 is TGCGCCAGCAGCTTGGGTACTAGCGGGAACCAAGAGACCCAGTACTTC.

The chain couples TRBV2 to TRBJ1-5; possibly TRBD1 for D (6 bases). The V end was cut by 3 bases, the J end by 6 bases, with 12 bases between. In germline, CDR1 is SNHLY, CDR2 FYNNEI. The CDR3 sequence is 14 residues long. The CDR3 here is CASSERIGGQPQHF. In nucleotides, the CDR3 is TGTGCCAGCAGTGAGAGGATAGGGGGTCAGCCCCAGCATTTT. The variable domain in full, completed from reference TRBV2 and TRBJ1-5, reads EPEVTQTPSHQVTQMGQEVILRCVPISNHLYFYWYRQILGQKVEFLVSFYNNEISEKSEIFDDQFSVERPDGSNFTLKIRSTKLEDSAMYFCASSERIGGQPQHFGDGTRLSIL.

The V and J genes are TRBV7-9 and TRBJ2-2; 14 bases fit TRBD2. The CDR3 has 16 residues. The germline V gene has CDR1 SEHNR and CDR2 FQNEAQ (reference sequence). With V trimmed by 4 bases and J by 3 bases, 1 base remained unmatched. The CDR3 DNA reads as TGTGCCAGCAGCTCGGGACTAGCGGGGGACACCGGGGAGCTGTTTTTT. Amino acid sequence: CASSSGLAGDTGELFF.

The CDR3 is CASRPMGGTEAFF. DNA of the CDR3: TGTGCCAGCCGACCCATGGGGGGCACTGAAGCTTTCTTT. This chain uses TRBV7-9 with TRBJ1-1, with D maybe TRBD1 (5 bases). CDR1 SEHNR and CDR2 FQNEAQ come from the germline V gene (reference sequence). The CDR3 sequence is 13 residues long. V was clipped by 8 bases and J by 4 bases, with 14 bases between them. The full variable domain, its missing parts supplied by reference TRBV7-9 and TRBJ1-1, is DTGVSQNPRHKITKRGQNVTFRCDPISEHNRLYWYRQTLGQGPEFLTYFQNEAQLEKSRLLSDRFSAERPKGSFSTLEIQRTEQGDSAMYLCASRPMGGTEAFFGQGTRLTVV.

This clone was observed a handful of times. CDR3 nucleotides: TGTGCCAGCACTGGGGGGAGGGCTTACAATGAGCAGTTCTTC. Encoded protein: CASTGGRAYNEQFF. J is TRBJ2-1 and V is TRBV6-1; TRBD2 aligns across 7 bases. V lost 7 bases, J lost 4 bases, and 7 bases stayed unmatched. The CDR3 has 14 amino acids. Germline CDR1 reads MNHNS; CDR2 reads SASEGT.

The rearrangement joins TRBV5-1 to TRBJ2-1; a weak D match, TRBD1 (6 bases). Trimming shortened V by 3 bases and J by 4 bases, and 11 bases separated the two germline ends. The CDR3 runs 14 residues. Germline V gene sequence: CDR1 SGHRS, CDR2 YFSETQ. This CDR3 is CASSSGTFYNEQFF. CDR3 sequence (DNA): TGCGCCAGCAGCTCCGGGACATTTTACAATGAGCAGTTCTTC.

CDR3 loop: CASRDLLSGGFSYNEQFF. The CDR3 DNA sequence: TGTGCAAGTCGCGACCTGCTTAGCGGGGGTTTCTCCTACAATGAGCAGTTCTTC. The chain has TRBV12-2 and TRBJ2-1; the table's D call TRBD2 went unverified against the DNA. TRBV12-2 is a pseudogene locus. This CDR3 is built from 18 residues.

The chain combines TRBV27 with TRBJ1-2, with 7 bases fitting TRBD1. The V gene's germline CDR1 is MNHEY and CDR2 SMNVEV (reference sequence). Germline trimming cut 5 bases from V and 0 bases from J; bases unmatched to any gene: 12. The CDR3 extends over 17 amino acids. The CDR3 nucleotides read TGTGCCAGCAGTACATTACAGGGGACTCGTTCTAACTATGGCTACACCTTC. This translates into CASSTLQGTRSNYGYTF.

This clone was observed a single time. The rearrangement uses TRBV28 and TRBJ2-1, with D possibly being TRBD2 (6 bases). The CDR3 sequence is 15 residues long. CDR1 is MDHEN and CDR2 is SYDVKM in the germline V gene. Trimming shortened V by 5 bases and J by 4 bases, and 15 bases separated the two germline ends. CDR3 in DNA: TGTGCCAGCAGTGAACCGGGGGAGCCGTACAATGAGCAGTTCTTC. It specifies CASSEPGEPYNEQFF.

The chain combines TRBV2 with TRBJ2-7; no firm D call. There are 12 residues in the CDR3. Trimming pared 4 bases from V and 2 bases from J, leaving 6 bases between. The germline V gene encodes CDR1 SNHLY and CDR2 FYNNEI. The chain's CDR3 is CASSGLTYEQYF. The CDR3 DNA reads TGTGCCAGCAGTGGGCTGACCTACGAGCAGTACTTC.

V usage is TRBV6-1 and J usage is TRBJ2-1; TRBD2 agrees at 12 bases. V lost 6 bases and J lost 7; bases outside the gene matches: 7. Germline loops: CDR1 MNHNS, CDR2 SASEGT. This CDR3 has 15 residues. CDR3 coding DNA: TGTGCCAGCAGCGCACTAGCGGGGGGTTCAAATGAGCAGTTCTTC. Translated: CASSALAGGSNEQFF.

V gene TRBV6-1 combines with J gene TRBJ1-2; 8 positions match TRBD1. CDR3 length equals 13 residues. V gave up 6 bases and J gave up 8 bases; unmatched junction bases: 8. Germline V gives CDR1 MNHNS, CDR2 SASEGT. As DNA, the CDR3 is TGTGCCAGCAGCAGACAGGGGTTGGGCGGCTACACCTTC. This encodes CASSRQGLGGYTF.

The sample holds a few counts of this clone. The rearrangement uses TRBV4-1 and TRBJ2-2, with 16 bases identical to TRBD2. The V segment lost 4 bases and the J segment 4 bases; nucleotides outside the gene matches: 3. Germline V lookup: CDR1 MGHRA, CDR2 YSYEKL. This CDR3 has 17 amino acids. The CDR3 DNA is TGCGCCAGCAGCCTGGGACTAGCGGGAGGGGGCACCGGGGAGCTGTTTTTT. The encoded protein is CASSLGLAGGGTGELFF.

This rearrangement joins TRBV7-7 to TRBJ2-2; D is ambiguous. CDR1 SSHAT and CDR2 FNYEAQ come from the germline V gene (reference sequence). Trimming pared 5 bases from V and 6 bases from J, leaving 13 bases between. This CDR3 region has 14 residues. The CDR3 loop reads CASSPGAESGELFF. CDR3 nucleotides: TGTGCCAGCAGCCCCGGTGCGGAATCCGGGGAGCTGTTTTTT.

This clone was seen a handful of times. This chain joins TRBV7-2 and TRBJ2-1; D perhaps matches TRBD1 (6 bases). The germline gives CDR1 SGHTA, CDR2 FQGNSA. V shed 2 bases and J shed 7 bases, with 27 bases lying between them. This CDR3 is 19 amino acids long. The CDR3 here is CASSLRVGYGQTLQNEQFF. CDR3 sequence (DNA): TGTGCCAGCAGCTTAAGGGTAGGGTATGGACAGACGCTCCAAAATGAGCAGTTCTTC.

The V gene is TRBV30, the J gene TRBJ2-7; 7 bases agree with TRBD2. This CDR3 is 15 amino acids long. The germline V gene encodes CDR1 GTSNPN and CDR2 SVGIG (reference sequence). Losses at the gene ends were 2 bases for V and 5 bases for J; bases not matched to a gene: 12. This chain's CDR3 is CAWSSLPGGWDEQYF. Written as DNA, the CDR3 is TGTGCCTGGAGTAGTCTCCCCGGGGGGTGGGACGAGCAGTACTTC.

The chain joins TRBV29-1 to TRBJ2-1, with a weak D call TRBD2 (6 bases). The CDR3 is 15 amino acids. V was shortened by 7 bases and J by 7 bases, with 23 bases between the two germline ends. Germline V lookup: CDR1 SQVTM, CDR2 ANQGSEA. CDR3 nucleotide sequence: TGCAGCGCCACGCTGGGGCGGGGAGTCGGAAATGAGCAGTTCTTC. This encodes CSATLGRGVGNEQFF.

This clone was detected only once. The rearrangement uses TRBV19 and TRBJ2-1; D is perhaps TRBD2 (6 bases). The ends were cut back, 1 base at V and 4 bases at J, with 11 bases in the middle. Germline assignment: CDR1 LNHDA and CDR2 SQIVND (reference sequence). The CDR3 is 15 residues long. CDR3 DNA sequence: TGTGCCAGTAGTATAGTGGCGGGAAGTTACAATGAGCAGTTCTTC. Its translation is CASSIVAGSYNEQFF.

The gene calls are TRBV11-3 and TRBJ1-2, with D perhaps TRBD1 (6 bases). Germline lookup yields CDR1 SGHNT and CDR2 YENEEA. Trimming shortened V by 1 base and J by 7 bases, and 13 bases separated the two germline ends. This CDR3 has 14 residues. The CDR3 DNA is TGTGCCAGCAGCTTAGGTGCAGGGGTGAGTGGCTACACCTTC. As protein: CASSLGAGVSGYTF.

V usage is TRBV29-1 and J usage is TRBJ2-5; 7 bases fit TRBD2. J lost 1 base, V lost 7 bases, and 3 bases had no gene match. Germline CDR1 SQVTM, CDR2 ANQGSEA. The CDR3 runs to 12 residues. DNA of the CDR3: TGCAGCGCGGCGGGGGTCCAAGAGACCCAGTACTTC. Protein sequence: CSAAGVQETQYF.

In DNA, the CDR3 is TGTGCCAGCAGGAGGGACAGATCCTCCTACGAGCAGTACTTC. It encodes CASRRDRSSYEQYF. This chain links TRBV6-1 with TRBJ2-7; 7 nucleotides match TRBD1. Germline lookup yields CDR1 MNHNS and CDR2 SASEGT. Germline trimming cut 6 bases from V and 0 bases from J; bases unmatched to any gene: 5. CDR3 size: 14 residues.

The chain recombines TRBV28 with TRBJ2-3; the match to TRBD1 covers 7 bases. The germline V gene encodes CDR1 MDHEN and CDR2 SYDVKM. Trimming at V came to 5 bases and at J to 4 bases, leaving 9 bases not matched to a gene. This CDR3 has 15 amino acids. CDR3 DNA: TGTGCCAGCAGTGCCTCAGGGGGTTCTGCAGATACGCAGTATTTT. Translated, it gives CASSASGGSADTQYF.

Here the CDR3 reads CASLGPEGLAGDYNEQFF. The CDR3 nucleotides are TGTGCCAGTCTTGGGCCCGAGGGACTAGCGGGGGATTACAATGAGCAGTTCTTC. V usage is TRBV28 and J usage is TRBJ2-1; the match to TRBD2 covers 14 bases. The CDR3 has 18 amino acids. Germline assignment: CDR1 MDHEN and CDR2 SYDVKM. Trimming removed 9 bases from V and 4 bases from J; junction bases left unmatched: 14.

The chain carries TRBV7-3 and TRBJ2-7, with D possibly TRBD1 on 6 matching bases. There are 15 residues in the CDR3. V was clipped by 0 bases and J by 2 bases, with 11 bases between them. The V gene's germline CDR1 is SGHTA and CDR2 FQGTGA. The CDR3 is CASSLTGAETYEQYF. The CDR3 nucleotides read TGTGCCAGCAGCTTAACGGGGGCCGAGACCTACGAGCAGTACTTC.

In its sample, this clone was seen once. The rearrangement uses TRBV5-1 and TRBJ2-3, with D perhaps TRBD2 (6 bases). This CDR3 is 15 amino acids long. The V end was cut by 7 bases, the J end by 2 bases, with 17 bases between. CDR1 and CDR2 (germline): SGHRS, YFSETQ. The CDR3: CASRGSGHYTDTQYF. For the CDR3, the DNA is TGCGCCAGCCGGGGAAGCGGGCACTACACAGATACGCAGTATTTT.

The V call is TRBV15, the J call TRBJ1-4; D might be TRBD1 (5 bases). Germline V gene data show CDR1 as LNHNV and CDR2 as YYDKDF (reference sequence). Deletions cut 6 bases from V and 2 bases from J, with 7 bases between. The CDR3 has 13 amino acids. Here the CDR3 DNA reads TGTGCCACCAGACAGGAGACTAATGAAAAACTGTTTTTT. The encoded protein is CATRQETNEKLFF.